The present T cell receptor (beta chain) was sequenced within a study of blood T cell repertoires in COVID-19. Trimming took 4 bases from V and 0 from J, leaving 11 bases between them. Germline-derived CDR1 and CDR2 are SGDLS and YYNGEE. The CDR3 runs to 15 residues. Produced via immunoSEQ multiplex PCR; TCRdb's table is partial and in-frame only. The sample consists of about 64,000 clones, around 83% of them appearing once. Material: peripheral blood. The TCR originated in a human donor in a cohort sampled during active COVID-19. The V gene is TRBV9, the J gene TRBJ1-3; tentatively, D is TRBD1 (6 bases). In DNA, the CDR3 is TGTGCCAGCAGCTCCAGGGGCAACTCTGGAAACACCATATATTTT. This codes for CASSSRGNSGNTIYF.